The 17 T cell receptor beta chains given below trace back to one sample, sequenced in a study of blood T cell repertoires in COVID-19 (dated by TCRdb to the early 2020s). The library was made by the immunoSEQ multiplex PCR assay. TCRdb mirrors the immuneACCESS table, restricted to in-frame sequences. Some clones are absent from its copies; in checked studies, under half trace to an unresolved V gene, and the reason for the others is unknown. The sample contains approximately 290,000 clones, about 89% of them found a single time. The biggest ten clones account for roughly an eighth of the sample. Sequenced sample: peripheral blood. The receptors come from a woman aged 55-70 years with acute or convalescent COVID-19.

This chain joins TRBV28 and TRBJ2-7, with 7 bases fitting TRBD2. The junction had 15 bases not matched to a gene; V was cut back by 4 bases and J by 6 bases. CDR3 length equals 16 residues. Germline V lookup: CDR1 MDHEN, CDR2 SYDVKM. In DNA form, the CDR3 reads TGTGCCAGCAGTTCGGGAGTCCGCGGGAGACAGTCCGAGCAGTACTTC. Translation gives CASSSGVRGRQSEQYF.

The CDR3 sequence: CASSSWTSGRGRTGELFF. The CDR3 DNA reads as TGTGCCAGCAGCTCTTGGACTAGCGGGAGAGGTCGCACCGGGGAGCTGTTTTTT. The V gene is TRBV9, the J gene TRBJ2-2, with 13 bases identical to TRBD2. The CDR3 runs to 18 residues. Trimming at V came to 4 bases and at J to 4 bases, leaving 10 bases not matched to a gene. CDR1 and CDR2 (germline): SGDLS, YYNGEE.

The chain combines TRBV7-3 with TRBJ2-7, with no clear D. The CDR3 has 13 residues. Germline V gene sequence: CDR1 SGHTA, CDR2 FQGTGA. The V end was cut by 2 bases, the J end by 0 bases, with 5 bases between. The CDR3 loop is CASSLGLSYEQYF. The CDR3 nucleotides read TGTGCCAGCAGCTTAGGCCTCTCCTACGAGCAGTACTTC.

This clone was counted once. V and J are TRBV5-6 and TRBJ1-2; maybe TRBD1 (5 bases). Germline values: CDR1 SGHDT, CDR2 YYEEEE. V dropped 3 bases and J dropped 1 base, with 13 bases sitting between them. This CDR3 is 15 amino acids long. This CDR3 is CASSSRPGINYGYTF. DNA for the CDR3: TGTGCCAGCAGCTCAAGGCCAGGGATTAACTATGGCTACACCTTC.

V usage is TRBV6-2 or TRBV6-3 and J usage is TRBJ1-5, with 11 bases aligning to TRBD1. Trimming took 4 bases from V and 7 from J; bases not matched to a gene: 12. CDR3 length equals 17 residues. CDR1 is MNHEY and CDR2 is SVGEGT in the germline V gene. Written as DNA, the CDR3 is TGTGCCAGCAGTTTCCTCCCCGGACAGGGGGCGAAGCAGCCCCAGCATTTT. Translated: CASSFLPGQGAKQPQHF.

This CDR3 reads CASSLVRRGQETQYF. The CDR3 nucleotides read TGTGCCAGCAGCTTAGTTCGGCGGGGCCAAGAGACCCAGTACTTC. V usage is TRBV7-2 and J usage is TRBJ2-5, with D perhaps TRBD2 (6 bases). Trimming shortened V by 1 base and J by 1 base, and 10 bases separated the two germline ends. The germline V gene has CDR1 SGHTA and CDR2 FQGNSA. The CDR3 covers 15 residues.

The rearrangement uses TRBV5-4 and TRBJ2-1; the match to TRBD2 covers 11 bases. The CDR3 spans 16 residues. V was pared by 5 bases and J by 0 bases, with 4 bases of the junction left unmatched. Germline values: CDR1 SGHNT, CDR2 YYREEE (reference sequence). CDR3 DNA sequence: TGTGCCAGCAGGCCTGGACTAGCGGGCTCCTACAATGAGCAGTTCTTC. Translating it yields CASRPGLAGSYNEQFF.

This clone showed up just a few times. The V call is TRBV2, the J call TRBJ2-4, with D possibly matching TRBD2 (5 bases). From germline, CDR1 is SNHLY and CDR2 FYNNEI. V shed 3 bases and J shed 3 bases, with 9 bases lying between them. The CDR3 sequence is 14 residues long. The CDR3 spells CASSEPSGKNIQYF. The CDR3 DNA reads TGTGCCAGCAGTGAGCCCAGCGGCAAAAACATTCAGTACTTC.

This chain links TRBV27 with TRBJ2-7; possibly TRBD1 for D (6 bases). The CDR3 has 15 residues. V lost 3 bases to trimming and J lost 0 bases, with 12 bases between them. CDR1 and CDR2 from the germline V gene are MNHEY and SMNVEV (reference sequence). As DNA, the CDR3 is TGTGCCAGCAGTTTGCAGGGGATTGGCTCCTACGAGCAGTACTTC. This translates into CASSLQGIGSYEQYF.

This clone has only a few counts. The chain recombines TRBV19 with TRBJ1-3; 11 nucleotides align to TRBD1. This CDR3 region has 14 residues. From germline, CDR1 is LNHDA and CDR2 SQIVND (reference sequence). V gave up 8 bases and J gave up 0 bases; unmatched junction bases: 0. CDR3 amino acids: CASGTGGSGNTIYF. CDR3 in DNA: TGTGCCAGTGGGACAGGGGGCTCTGGAAACACCATATATTTT.

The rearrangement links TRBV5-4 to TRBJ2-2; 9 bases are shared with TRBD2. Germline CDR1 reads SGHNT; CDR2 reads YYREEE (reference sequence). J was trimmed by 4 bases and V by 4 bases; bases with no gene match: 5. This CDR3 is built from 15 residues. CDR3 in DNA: TGTGCCAGCAGCAGCGGGGGGCGGGGCACCGGGGAGCTGTTTTTT. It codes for CASSSGGRGTGELFF.

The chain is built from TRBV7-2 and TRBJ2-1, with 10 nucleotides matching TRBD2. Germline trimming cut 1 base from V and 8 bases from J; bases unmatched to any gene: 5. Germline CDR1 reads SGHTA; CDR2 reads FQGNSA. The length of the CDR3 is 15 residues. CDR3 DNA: TGTGCCAGCAGCTTAGTGGTAGCGGGGGGCGATGAGCAGTTCTTC. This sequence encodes CASSLVVAGGDEQFF.

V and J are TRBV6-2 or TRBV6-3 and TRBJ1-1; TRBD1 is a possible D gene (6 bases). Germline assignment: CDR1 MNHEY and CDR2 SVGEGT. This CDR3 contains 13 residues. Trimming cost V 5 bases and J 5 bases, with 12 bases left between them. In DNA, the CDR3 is TGTGCCAGCAGTATAAAGGGGGGGACTGAAGCTTTCTTT. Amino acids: CASSIKGGTEAFF.

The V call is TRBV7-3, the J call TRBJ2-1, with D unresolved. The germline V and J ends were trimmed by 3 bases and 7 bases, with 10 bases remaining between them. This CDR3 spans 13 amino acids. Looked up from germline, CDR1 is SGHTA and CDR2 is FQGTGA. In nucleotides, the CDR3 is TGTGCCAGCAGCTTGGGCGATGCTAATGAGCAGTTCTTC. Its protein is CASSLGDANEQFF.

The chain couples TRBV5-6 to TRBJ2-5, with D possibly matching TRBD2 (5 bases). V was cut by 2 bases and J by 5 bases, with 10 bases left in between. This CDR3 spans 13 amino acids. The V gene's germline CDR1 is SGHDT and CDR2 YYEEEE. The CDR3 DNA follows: TGTGCCAGCAGCTTAGAGGGTCATGAGACCCAGTACTTC. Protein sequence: CASSLEGHETQYF.

In nucleotides, the CDR3 is TGTGCCAGCAGCCCCCTACGGCAGGCCCTGAATTCACCCCTCCACTTT. This encodes CASSPLRQALNSPLHF. V and J are TRBV7-9 and TRBJ1-6, with D uncertain. CDR3 length: 16 amino acids. V was trimmed by 5 bases and J by 7 bases, leaving 18 bases between them. The germline V gene has CDR1 SEHNR and CDR2 FQNEAQ (reference sequence).

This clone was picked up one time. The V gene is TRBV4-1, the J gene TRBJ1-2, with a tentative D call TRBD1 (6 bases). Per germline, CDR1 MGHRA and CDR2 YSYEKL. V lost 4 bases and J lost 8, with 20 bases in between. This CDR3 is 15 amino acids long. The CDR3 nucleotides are TGCGCCAGCAGCCCCCCTCTCCGGGGGGCTGAGGGCTACACCTTC. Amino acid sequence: CASSPPLRGAEGYTF.